Presented here are 18 T cell receptor beta chains from one specimen sequenced in a study of radiotherapy plus CTLA-4 blockade in lung cancer (dated by TCRdb to the late 2010s). The method was the immunoSEQ multiplex PCR assay. The source is immuneACCESS, and TCRdb retained only in-frame sequences with V and J called. Part of the clones is not carried over; for the studies checked, unresolved V genes explain less than half of this, and the remainder is unexplained. This sample gives roughly 98,000 clones in total; over 75% of them show up just once. The top ten hold 13% to 15% of the sample. The material was peripheral blood, obtained from a patient treated with radiotherapy plus ipilimumab. The receptors shown here come from a human donor with non-small cell lung cancer that progressed on radiotherapy plus ipilimumab.

The chain joins TRBV28 to TRBJ1-5; weak D call: TRBD1 (5 bases). Trimming cost V 6 bases and J 3 bases, with 9 bases left between them. The germline gives CDR1 MDHEN, CDR2 SYDVKM. This CDR3 is 13 amino acids long. The chain's CDR3 is CASRWGLNQPQHF. The DNA of the CDR3 is TGTGCCAGCAGGTGGGGCCTCAATCAGCCCCAGCATTTT.

This chain links TRBV6-5 with TRBJ2-1, with TRBD2 as a possible D gene (6 bases). Trimming took 2 bases from V and 7 from J, leaving 18 bases between them. The CDR3 has 16 amino acids. Germline values: CDR1 MNHEY, CDR2 SVGAGI. CDR3 sequence reads: CASSYGPEGPINEQFF. The CDR3 DNA follows: TGTGCCAGCAGTTACGGGCCGGAGGGCCCCATAAATGAGCAGTTCTTC.

The V gene is TRBV27, the J gene TRBJ1-1; unclear D gene. V was trimmed by 6 bases and J by 5 bases, leaving 10 bases between them. The CDR3 runs to 12 residues. Germline values: CDR1 MNHEY, CDR2 SMNVEV (reference sequence). The CDR3 reads CASRSVGTEAFF. As DNA, the CDR3 is TGTGCCAGCAGATCGGTGGGGACTGAAGCTTTCTTT.

The rearrangement links TRBV19 to TRBJ1-1; D not resolved. Trimming removed 4 bases from V and 3 bases from J, with 12 bases in between. This CDR3 has 14 residues. Germline CDR1 and CDR2: LNHDA and SQIVND (reference sequence). As DNA, the CDR3 is TGTGCCAGTAGTACACCAACAGTCCACACTGAAGCTTTCTTT. Translating it yields CASSTPTVHTEAFF.

V and J are TRBV6-6 and TRBJ2-1; 7 bases line up with TRBD1. The CDR3 is 16 amino acids. The germline V gene has CDR1 MNHNY and CDR2 SVGAGI (reference sequence). Losses at the gene ends were 1 base for V and 5 bases for J; bases not matched to a gene: 8. Written as DNA, the CDR3 is TGTGCCAGCAGTTACTTTAACCCACAGGGGAACAATGAGCAGTTCTTC. Translation gives CASSYFNPQGNNEQFF.

The chain joins TRBV6-6 to TRBJ2-3; TRBD2 matches at 15 bases. The V gene end was trimmed by 9 bases and the J gene end by 7 bases; junction bases not matched to a gene: 5. Germline loops: CDR1 MNHNY, CDR2 SVGAGI (reference sequence). The CDR3 extends over 14 amino acids. CDR3 residues: CASTGTSGGYTQYF. CDR3 DNA sequence: TGTGCCAGTACCGGGACTAGCGGGGGGTATACGCAGTATTTT.

The V gene is TRBV27, the J gene TRBJ1-1, with 9 nucleotides matching TRBD1. The length of the CDR3 is 15 residues. V dropped 6 bases and J dropped 3; count of bases not matched to a gene: 8. The germline gives CDR1 MNHEY, CDR2 SMNVEV (reference sequence). The CDR3 sequence: CASRPDRGRDTEAFF. The DNA of the CDR3 is TGTGCCAGCAGGCCGGACAGGGGACGAGACACTGAAGCTTTCTTT.

This clone was observed a few times. J is TRBJ2-7 and V is TRBV7-9, with 9 bases aligning to TRBD1. The CDR3 totals 16 residues. Germline V gives CDR1 SEHNR, CDR2 FQNEAQ (reference sequence). V lost 6 bases to trimming and J lost 0 bases; unmatched junction nucleotides: 9. In nucleotides, the CDR3 is TGTGCCAGCAGGCACACAGGGGGCGCCCCCTCCTACGAGCAGTACTTC. It codes for CASRHTGGAPSYEQYF. The variable domain in full, completed from reference TRBV7-9 and TRBJ2-7, reads DTGVSQNPRHKITKRGQNVTFRCDPISEHNRLYWYRQTLGQGPEFLTYFQNEAQLEKSRLLSDRFSAERPKGSFSTLEIQRTEQGDSAMYLCASRHTGGAPSYEQYFGPGTRLTVT.

The V gene is TRBV9, the J gene TRBJ1-2; 11 positions match TRBD1. The CDR3 length is 14 residues. J lost 5 bases, V lost 3 bases, and 3 bases had no gene match. Germline V gene lookup returns CDR1 SGDLS and CDR2 YYNGEE. The CDR3 region is CASSGGDRGYGYTF. CDR3 DNA: TGTGCCAGCAGCGGAGGGGACAGGGGGTATGGCTACACCTTC.

The CDR3 nucleotides read TGTGCCAGCTTTTTTGGGGCCGCGAGCAACTATGGCTACACCTTC. This codes for CASFFGAASNYGYTF. The chain recombines TRBV5-6 with TRBJ1-2; tentative D call: TRBD1 (5 bases). V lost 7 bases and J lost 2, with 18 bases in between. CDR3 length: 15 residues. Germline V lookup: CDR1 SGHDT, CDR2 YYEEEE. The full variable domain, its missing parts supplied by reference TRBV5-6 and TRBJ1-2, is DAGVTQSPTHLIKTRGQQVTLRCSPKSGHDTVSWYQQALGQGPQFIFQYYEEEERQRGNFPDRFSGHQFPNYSSELNVNALLLGDSALYLCASFFGAASNYGYTFGSGTRLTVV.

This chain joins TRBV5-1 and TRBJ2-3; D is uncertain. Trimming pared 2 bases from V and 4 bases from J, leaving 8 bases between. Looked up from germline, CDR1 is SGHRS and CDR2 is YFSETQ. CDR3 size: 13 residues. The CDR3 bases are TGCGCCAGCAGCTTATCTACCGCAGATACGCAGTATTTT. Its translation: CASSLSTADTQYF.

This clone was observed a few times. The chain employs TRBV28 and TRBJ1-5; D not resolved. V was cut by 4 bases and J by 1 base, with 14 bases left in between. Germline CDR1 MDHEN, CDR2 SYDVKM. The CDR3 is made up of 16 amino acids. The CDR3 coding sequence is TGTGCCAGCAGTTACCCCCCGGGTGTCAGCAATCAGCCCCAGCATTTT. This translates into CASSYPPGVSNQPQHF.

V usage is TRBV13 and J usage is TRBJ2-1; 11 nucleotides agree with TRBD1. This CDR3 has 13 residues. The V gene end was trimmed by 8 bases and the J gene end by 6 bases; junction bases not matched to a gene: 3. Germline assignment: CDR1 PRHDT and CDR2 FYEKMQ (reference sequence). CDR3 residues: CASAGTGGNEQFF. In nucleotides, the CDR3 is TGTGCCAGCGCCGGGACAGGGGGCAATGAGCAGTTCTTC.

CDR3 residues: CASSYWGATSSTDTQYF. CDR3 in DNA: TGCGCCAGCAGCTATTGGGGGGCCACCTCTAGCACAGATACGCAGTATTTT. The chain joins TRBV5-1 to TRBJ2-3; either TRBD1 or TRBD2 may supply D (6 bases each). V shed 3 bases and J shed 0 bases, with 17 bases lying between them. The CDR3 has 17 amino acids. Germline V gene data show CDR1 as SGHRS and CDR2 as YFSETQ. Full variable domain (remainder filled in from reference TRBV5-1 and TRBJ2-3): KAGVTQTPRYLIKTRGQQVTLSCSPISGHRSVSWYQQTPGQGLQFLFEYFSETQRNKGNFPGRFSGRQFSNSRSEMNVSTLELGDSALYLCASSYWGATSSTDTQYFGPGTRLTVL.

This clone was observed once. The genes are TRBV28 and TRBJ1-4; a possible D gene is TRBD1 (5 bases). Trimming took off 7 bases at V and 2 bases at J, with 14 bases between the two ends. Germline V gene data show CDR1 as MDHEN and CDR2 as SYDVKM. CDR3 length equals 15 residues. Here the CDR3 reads CASTWGGGTNEKLFF. The CDR3 DNA follows: TGTGCCAGCACCTGGGGGGGTGGCACTAATGAAAAACTGTTTTTT.

The CDR3 DNA reads TGTGCCATCAGTGAGGATTACAGGGGCCCTAACACTGAAGCTTTCTTT. Translation gives CAISEDYRGPNTEAFF. The V and J genes are TRBV10-3 and TRBJ1-1; 7 bases are shared with TRBD1. Unmatched junction bases numbered 8, after V lost 2 bases and J lost 2 bases. The CDR3 contains 16 residues. The V gene's germline CDR1 is ENHRY and CDR2 SYGVKD.

The rearrangement joins TRBV30 to TRBJ2-3, with D possibly being TRBD1 (6 bases). The CDR3 length is 16 residues. CDR1 and CDR2 from the germline V gene are GTSNPN and SVGIG (reference sequence). Trimming removed 3 bases at V and 4 bases at J, with 20 bases between. The CDR3 region is CAWSRSRTADADTQYF. CDR3 bases: TGTGCCTGGAGCCGTTCCCGGACAGCAGACGCAGATACGCAGTATTTT.

The J gene is TRBJ2-2, the V gene TRBV9, with a possible D match to TRBD2 (5 bases). CDR1 is SGDLS, CDR2 YYNGEE, per germline. Trimming stripped 1 base from V and 4 bases from J, with 11 bases between. This CDR3 is 15 amino acids long. CDR3 sequence: CASSVTGLGTGELFF. CDR3 bases: TGTGCCAGCAGCGTAACGGGATTAGGCACCGGGGAGCTGTTTTTT.